This paragraph covers one T cell receptor (beta chain) sequence. Its antigen is currently unknown. The data originate from a study of blood T cells in healthy people across ages. For the second PCR, which ran for 7 to 11 cycles, a sample-barcoded 5' primer and a J-beta primer mix were used. MiXCR was run by TCRdb on the 5' RACE reads, yielding one entry per CDR3 protein. Among about 900,000 distinct CDR3 sequences listed, around 62% were seen once. Overall study results and limits: Among long-lived donors, naive CD4+ cells were more numerous and diversity higher than in aged donors.

Sequencing used blood. This clonotype was obtained from a man under 40 in good health.

The CDR3: CASSLTPGFMNTEAFF. As DNA, the CDR3 is TGTGCCAGCAGCTTAACGCCAGGGTTCATGAACACTGAAGCTTTCTTT. This chain links TRBV7-3 with TRBJ1-1; D is perhaps TRBD1 (5 bases). The germline gives CDR1 SGHTA, CDR2 FQGTGA. CDR3 length equals 16 residues. Trimming removed 0 bases at V and 0 bases at J, with 11 bases between.